Each of the 3 T cell receptor beta chains below was sequenced from the same sample in a study of CD8 T cells in ankylosing spondylitis. Study outcomes and limitations: It appeared that ankylosing spondylitis blood was characterized by a TCR beta motif of about eight highly homologous variants.

The antigens of these receptors remain unknown. MiXCR was run by TCRdb on the 5' RACE reads, yielding one entry per CDR3 protein. Of about 330,000 distinct CDR3 sequences in the sample, 8% were seen once. Sequences were obtained from blood, either unsorted or a sorted T cell fraction (not recorded which). The receptors were gathered from a male donor with ankylosing spondylitis.

The chain carries TRBV2 and TRBJ2-1, with TRBD2 identical over 11 bases. The CDR3 has 17 amino acids. Losses at the gene ends were 6 bases for V and 2 bases for J; bases not matched to a gene: 9. The germline gives CDR1 SNHLY, CDR2 FYNNEI. CDR3 nucleotides: TGTGCCAGCAGACGTACACCGGGACTAGCGGCCTACAATGAGCAGTTCTTC. Translated: CASRRTPGLAAYNEQFF. Complete variable domain (other parts from reference TRBV2 and TRBJ2-1): EPEVTQTPSHQVTQMGQEVILRCVPISNHLYFYWYRQILGQKVEFLVSFYNNEISEKSEIFDDQFSVERPDGSNFTLKIRSTKLEDSAMYFCASRRTPGLAAYNEQFFGPGTRLTVL.

The chain employs TRBV30 and TRBJ2-1; D gene unclear. The CDR3 is 14 amino acids. The V gene's germline CDR1 is GTSNPN and CDR2 SVGIG (reference sequence). V was cut by 3 bases and J by 6 bases, with 15 bases left in between. This CDR3 reads CAWRIRARSNEQFF. In nucleotides, the CDR3 is TGTGCCTGGAGGATTCGGGCCAGAAGCAATGAGCAGTTCTTC.

This clonotype was counted between two and nine times. The junction shows a germline mismatch at one end, possibly a read error. The rearrangement joins TRBV25-1 to TRBJ1-6; D is ambiguous. Germline V lookup: CDR1 MGHDK, CDR2 SYGVNS. CDR3 length: 13 residues. The CDR3 region is CASTLSDNSPLHF. The CDR3 bases are TGTGCCAGTACCCTCTCCGATAATTCACCCCTCCACTTT.